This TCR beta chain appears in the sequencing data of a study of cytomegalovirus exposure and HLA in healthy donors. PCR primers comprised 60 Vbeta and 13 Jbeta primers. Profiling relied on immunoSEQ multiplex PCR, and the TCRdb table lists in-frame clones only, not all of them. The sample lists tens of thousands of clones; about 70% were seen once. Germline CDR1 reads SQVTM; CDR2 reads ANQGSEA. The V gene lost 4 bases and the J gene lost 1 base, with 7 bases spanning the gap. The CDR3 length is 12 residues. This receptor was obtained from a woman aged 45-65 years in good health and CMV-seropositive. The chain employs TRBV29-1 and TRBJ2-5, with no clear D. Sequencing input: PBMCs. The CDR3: CSVATVQETQYF. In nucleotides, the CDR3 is TGCAGCGTTGCCACAGTCCAAGAGACCCAGTACTTC.